The clone carrying this T cell receptor (beta chain) has at least ten counts. Antigen specificity is unknown. Germline lookup yields CDR1 SEHNR and CDR2 FQNEAQ (reference sequence). The CDR3 is made up of 16 amino acids. Losses at the gene ends were 4 bases for V and 0 bases for J; bases not matched to a gene: 5. This entry belongs to a study of T cells after yellow fever vaccination. As for the study in general: SMART-Seq v4 Ultra Low Input handled preparation of low-cell-number fractions. Study-wide findings and caveats: Post-booster repertoires contained most primary-vaccination clones again (almost 97% CD4, about 88% CD8). Within FACS-sorted repertoires, abundant clonotypes contaminating from the bulk population could be present.

As TCR cDNA was made by 5'RACE template switching, a universal primer site and UMIs were added. TCRdb re-called the 5' RACE reads through MiXCR, storing one row per CDR3 protein. The repertoire has some 340,000 distinct CDR3 sequences, roughly 4% of them found once; the top ten carry under 30%. The clonotype comes from a young man who received the YFV17D yellow fever vaccine. The sample in question was PBMCs, obtained 5 days after the yellow fever booster vaccination. The V gene is TRBV7-9, the J gene TRBJ2-2, with TRBD2 matching 7 bases. The CDR3 spells CASSSQTSPNTGELFF. CDR3 DNA sequence: TGTGCCAGCAGCTCCCAGACTAGCCCGAACACCGGGGAGCTGTTTTTT.